This T cell receptor beta chain was identified during a study of blood T cell repertoires in COVID-19. Whole-study context: The study drew acute and convalescent COVID-19 samples from the United States, Italy and Spain. Nucleic acid was either cDNA or gDNA, and it came from T cells, B-cell-depleted T cells, or PBMCs.

In the authors' methods: Quantification of nucleated cells was approximated via reference gene primer amplification. Using immunoSEQ multiplex PCR, the repertoire was profiled, and TCRdb retains in-frame clones only, with some absent. V, J and clone size derive from that table, while D and trimming were established from the DNA sequence. The sample includes 60,000 or so clones, about 81% seen only once; the top ten take about 12%. V was clipped by 5 bases and J by 10 bases, with 17 bases between them. This CDR3 has 13 residues. CDR1 is SEHNR, CDR2 FQNEAQ, per germline (reference sequence). V gene TRBV7-9 combines with J gene TRBJ1-2; a possible D gene is TRBD1 (5 bases). Sequenced: peripheral blood. This receptor was obtained from a human donor in a cohort sampled during active COVID-19. The CDR3 spells CASSALLQETYTF. CDR3 coding DNA: TGTGCCAGCAGCGCTCTCCTACAGGAGACCTACACCTTC.